This entry is about one T cell receptor beta chain. The data derive from a study of synovial regulatory T cells in juvenile arthritis. Germline V gene lookup returns CDR1 ENHRY and CDR2 SYGVKD. This CDR3 contains 14 residues. No DNA sequence is on record. The assay was immunoSEQ multiplex PCR, and TCRdb's table has in-frame clones only and misses some. Recorded for this sample: just under 10,000 clones. Input material: Treg cells from blood. Noted subset: remaining (HLA-DR-negative) circulating blood Treg cells. The chain combines TRBV10-3 with TRBJ2-3; TCRdb proposes TRBD1, but this gene call is untestable without DNA. This TCR came from a donor younger than 30 with juvenile idiopathic arthritis. Here the CDR3 reads CAIREQGAGDTQYF.